These T cell receptor beta chains were read from a single sample in a study of blood T cell repertoires in COVID-19. The assay was immunoSEQ multiplex PCR, and TCRdb's table has in-frame clones only and misses some. The top ten hold 2.5% to 3.5% of the sample, which has a few hundred thousand clones, around 86% seen once. Sequencing was carried out using peripheral blood. The receptors were sampled from a woman aged 25 to 45 with active or convalescent COVID-19. The CDR3 runs from the conserved cysteine through the conserved F or W. The D gene is left open where the match is weak. The size entry is marked missing in some rows and otherwise reads once, few, many or a size class.

v_call,d_call,clone_size,j_call,cdr3_nt,cdr3_aa
TRBV7-9,NA,NA,TRBJ1-2,TGTGCCAGCAGCCAGGACAGCTATGGCTACACCTTC,CASSQDSYGYTF
TRBV6-5,NA,NA,TRBJ1-3,TGTGCCAGCAGTTTCAATCAGGACTCTGGAAACACCATATATTTT,CASSFNQDSGNTIYF
TRBV7-3,NA,NA,TRBJ2-3,TGTGCCAGCAGCTTTTCAGGGGACCCGGGTACGCAGTATTTT,CASSFSGDPGTQYF
TRBV5-5,NA,NA,TRBJ2-5,TGTGCCAGCAGCTTGGAGAGGGCTTGGGGTGCGACGGAGACCCAGTACTTC,CASSLERAWGATETQYF
TRBV29-1,NA,once,TRBJ1-1,TGCAGCGTTGAGGCACAGCTGAACACTGAAGCTTTCTTT,CSVEAQLNTEAFF
TRBV11-2,NA,few,TRBJ1-2,TGTGCCAGCAGCCCCCTAACAGGGAACTATGGCTACACCTTC,CASSPLTGNYGYTF
TRBV19,NA,NA,TRBJ1-1,TGTGCCAGTAGTCTCCTCCCCACCAGGGCCGAAGCTCTCACTGAAGCTTTCTTT,CASSLLPTRAEALTEAFF
TRBV7-8,NA,NA,TRBJ2-1,TGTGCCAGCAGCTTAGTTCAAGGGGAAAATGAGCAGTTCTTC,CASSLVQGENEQFF
TRBV30,NA,NA,TRBJ1-6,TGTGCCTGGAGTCCAGGGCGTTCACCCCTCCACTTT,CAWSPGRSPLHF
TRBV6-1,NA,NA,TRBJ1-1,TGTGCCAGCAGTGACGTGGGGGGGCGAAACACTGAAGCTTTCTTT,CASSDVGGRNTEAFF
TRBV4-3,NA,NA,TRBJ1-1,TGCGCCAGCAGCGCCCGGGAGGGGCCTGAAGCTTTCTTT,CASSAREGPEAFF
TRBV28,TRBD1,NA,TRBJ2-2,TGTGCCAACCCGGACAGGGACGGGGAGCTGTTTTTT,CANPDRDGELFF
TRBV7-2,TRBD1,NA,TRBJ1-5,TGTGCCAGCAGCTCTCAGGGGGCCCTCAATCAGCCCCAGCATTTT,CASSSQGALNQPQHF
TRBV7-9,NA,NA,TRBJ1-4,TGTGCCAGCAGCTTATTCGGGGGGGATGAAAAACTGTTTTTT,CASSLFGGDEKLFF
TRBV20-1,NA,NA,TRBJ2-3,TGCAGTGCTAGTCGCGCAGATACGCAGTATTTT,CSASRADTQYF
TRBV6-6,NA,NA,TRBJ1-5,TGTGCCAGCAGTTACTCTTCGGGGAGAGAACAGCCCCAGCATTTT,CASSYSSGREQPQHF
TRBV6-2/TRBV6-3,TRBD2,NA,TRBJ2-3,TGTGCCAGCAGTTCACCCGGACTAGCGGGGTCCATCAACACGCAGTATTTT,CASSSPGLAGSINTQYF
TRBV7-8,NA,NA,TRBJ2-7,TGTGCCAGCAGTTACGGGTCCTACGAGCAGTACTTC,CASSYGSYEQYF
TRBV7-2,TRBD1,NA,TRBJ1-1,TGTGCCAGCAGCTTCCAGGGGGTGGCGAACACTGAAGCTTTCTTT,CASSFQGVANTEAFF
TRBV28,NA,NA,TRBJ1-1,TGTGCCAGCAGTTTATGGGGGGGGGCTAAAACTGAAGCTTTCTTT,CASSLWGGAKTEAFF
TRBV6-1,NA,NA,TRBJ1-1,TGTGCCAGCAGTGAAGAGCAGGGTGGCACTGAAGCTTTCTTT,CASSEEQGGTEAFF
TRBV28,TRBD1,NA,TRBJ2-2,TGTGCCAGCATTCCCCGACAGGGGCACACCGGGGAGCTGTTTTTT,CASIPRQGHTGELFF
TRBV11-2,TRBD2,NA,TRBJ2-1,TGTGCCAGCAGCTTAGAGGCGGGGGGGTACAATGAGCAGTTCTTC,CASSLEAGGYNEQFF
TRBV28,NA,NA,TRBJ1-2,TGTGCCAGCACCAACCCAGGGGATGGCTACACCTTC,CASTNPGDGYTF
TRBV7-2,NA,NA,TRBJ2-1,TGTGCCAGCAGCTCTCGACAGGCTATTCTTAGGAGCTCCTACAATGAGCAGTTCTTC,CASSSRQAILRSSYNEQFF
TRBV7-8,TRBD2,NA,TRBJ2-3,TGTGCCAGCAGCTTCGGGGCGGGGGGCACAGATACGCAGTATTTT,CASSFGAGGTDTQYF
TRBV27,TRBD1,NA,TRBJ1-4,TGTGCCAGCAGGGACAGGGGGCTCGAAAAACTGTTTTTT,CASRDRGLEKLFF
TRBV5-1,NA,NA,TRBJ2-6,TGCGCCAGCAGCTTGGTGCAGGCTGGGGCCAACGTCCTGACTTTC,CASSLVQAGANVLTF
TRBV12-3/TRBV12-4,TRBD1,NA,TRBJ1-2,TGTGCCAGCAGCGGGACAGCGAACTATGGCTACACCTTC,CASSGTANYGYTF
TRBV7-2,TRBD1,NA,TRBJ1-2,TGTGCCAGCAACCCGGACAGGGTCGGAGGCTACACCTTC,CASNPDRVGGYTF
TRBV2,NA,NA,TRBJ2-5,TGTGCCAGCACTCTCCAAGAGACCCAGTACTTC,CASTLQETQYF
TRBV30,NA,NA,TRBJ2-7,TGTGCCTGGAAGGGGGGGACCTACGAGCAGTACTTC,CAWKGGTYEQYF
TRBV19,NA,NA,TRBJ2-3,TGTGCCAGTAGTACCTACCCCGGACAGACCACAGATACGCAGTATTTT,CASSTYPGQTTDTQYF
TRBV9,NA,NA,TRBJ1-5,TGTGCCAGCAGCGTCACAGGCTCCCAAAATCAGCCCCAGCATTTT,CASSVTGSQNQPQHF
TRBV7-2,NA,NA,TRBJ2-1,TGTGCCAGCAGCTACGGAGCGTCGCAGTTCTTC,CASSYGASQFF
TRBV7-8,TRBD1,NA,TRBJ1-5,TGTGCCAGCAGCTTAGAGGGACAGGTTCTACAGCCCCAGCATTTT,CASSLEGQVLQPQHF
TRBV30,NA,NA,TRBJ1-1,TGTGCCTGGATAAGGGGGACTGAAGCTTTCTTT,CAWIRGTEAFF
TRBV9,TRBD1,NA,TRBJ2-2,TGTGCCAGCAGCGTAGGGCCACAGGGGACGAACACCGGGGAGCTGTTTTTT,CASSVGPQGTNTGELFF
TRBV19,NA,NA,TRBJ1-6,TGTGCCAGTAGTATCGCTCCGACGGGGTATTCACCCCTCCACTTT,CASSIAPTGYSPLHF
TRBV5-1,NA,NA,TRBJ1-2,TGCGCCAGCAGCTTGGCCTTGGGGGGAGGTGGCTACACCTTC,CASSLALGGGGYTF
TRBV4-2,TRBD2,few,TRBJ2-2,TGTGCCAGCAGCCAAGAAGAAATCGGGGGGTTGGCCGGGGAGCTGTTTTTT,CASSQEEIGGLAGELFF
TRBV28,NA,NA,TRBJ2-3,TGTGCCAGCTACCGGGTGGGAGATACGCAGTATTTT,CASYRVGDTQYF
TRBV12-3/TRBV12-4,NA,few,TRBJ1-2,TGTGCCAGCAGTTTAGCGGAGGGCTTTGGCTACACCTTC,CASSLAEGFGYTF
TRBV7-2,TRBD2,NA,TRBJ2-1,TGTGCCAGCAGCTTAGCGATCGGGGGGTGGTACAATGAGCAGTTCTTC,CASSLAIGGWYNEQFF
TRBV28,TRBD2,NA,TRBJ2-3,TGTGCCAGCAGTTGGCTAGCGGGGGGACGGGGCACAGATACGCAGTATTTT,CASSWLAGGRGTDTQYF
TRBV9,NA,NA,TRBJ1-6,TGTGCCAGCAGCGTAGGAGGTAGTCCGGGTTCACCCCTCCACTTT,CASSVGGSPGSPLHF
TRBV29-1,NA,NA,TRBJ1-1,TGCAGCGGGGGTATTCTCAACGGGGATGAAGCTTTCTTT,CSGGILNGDEAFF
TRBV5-8,TRBD1,NA,TRBJ2-1,TGTGCCAGCAGCCGCGGACAGGTCAGCTCCTACAATGAGCAGTTCTTC,CASSRGQVSSYNEQFF
TRBV7-3,NA,few,TRBJ1-6,TGTGCCAGCAGCCCACCGAATGTAGGGGGGGGGTATTCACCCCTCCACTTT,CASSPPNVGGGYSPLHF
TRBV5-1,NA,NA,TRBJ1-2,TGCGCCAGCAATGGTGGGAGCTCCTATGGCTACACCTTC,CASNGGSSYGYTF